This paragraph reports one TCR beta chain. These data come from a study of cytomegalovirus exposure and HLA in healthy donors. The PCR had 60 Vbeta and 13 Jbeta primers. Sequenced by immunoSEQ multiplex PCR; TCRdb stores in-frame clones only, minus some. This table has about 130,000 clones, 65% to 75% appearing once. This CDR3 is built from 13 residues. V gave up 8 bases and J gave up 1 base; unmatched junction bases: 7. The germline V gene has CDR1 SQVTM and CDR2 ANQGSEA. The material sequenced was PBMCs. This chain connects TRBV29-1 to TRBJ1-1; 7 bases match TRBD1. The TCR was taken from a woman between 50 and 59 years old in good health and CMV-seropositive. Here the CDR3 reads CSTNRGPNTEAFF. The CDR3 region has the DNA TGCAGCACTAACAGGGGCCCGAACACTGAAGCTTTCTTT. Full variable domain (remainder filled in from reference TRBV29-1 and TRBJ1-1): SAVISQKPSRDICQRGTSLTIQCQVDSQVTMMFWYRQQPGQSLTLIATANQGSEATYESGFVIDKFPISRPNLTFSTLTVSNMSPEDSSIYLCSTNRGPNTEAFFGQGTRLTVV.